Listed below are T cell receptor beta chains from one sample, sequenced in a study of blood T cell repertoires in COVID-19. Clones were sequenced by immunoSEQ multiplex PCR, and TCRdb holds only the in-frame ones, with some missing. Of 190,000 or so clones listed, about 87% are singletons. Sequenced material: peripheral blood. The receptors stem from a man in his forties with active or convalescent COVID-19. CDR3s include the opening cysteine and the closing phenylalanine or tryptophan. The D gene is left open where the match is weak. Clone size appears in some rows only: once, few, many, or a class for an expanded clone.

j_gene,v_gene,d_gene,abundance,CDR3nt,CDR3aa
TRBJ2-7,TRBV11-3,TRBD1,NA,TGTGCCAGCAGCCGACCCGGGACAGGGGAGGAGCAGTACTTC,CASSRPGTGEEQYF
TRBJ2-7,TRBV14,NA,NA,TGTGCCAGCAGCCAAGTAGGTGGACAGCGTTACTACGAGCAGTACTTC,CASSQVGGQRYYEQYF
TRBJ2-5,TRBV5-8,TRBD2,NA,TGTGCCAGCAGCTTGTTAATAGCGGGGGCCCAAGAGACCCAGTACTTC,CASSLLIAGAQETQYF
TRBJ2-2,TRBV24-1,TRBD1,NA,TGTGCCACCAGTGATCCAAGGACAGGGGACACCGGGGAGCTGTTTTTT,CATSDPRTGDTGELFF
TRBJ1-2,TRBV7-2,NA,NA,TGTGCCAGCAGCTTATGGGAGACGGGTGGCTACACCTTC,CASSLWETGGYTF
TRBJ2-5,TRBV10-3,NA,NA,TGTGCCATCAGTGAGAGGGGGCAAGAGACCCAGTACTTC,CAISERGQETQYF
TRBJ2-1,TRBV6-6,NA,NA,TGTGCCAGCAGTTTTACTTTCTACAATGAGCAGTTCTTC,CASSFTFYNEQFF
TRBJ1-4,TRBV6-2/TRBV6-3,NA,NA,TGTGCCAGCAGTTACTCGACCGGGGCAACTAATGAAAAACTGTTTTTT,CASSYSTGATNEKLFF
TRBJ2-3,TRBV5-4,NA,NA,TGTGCCAGCAGTTCGTCACTGAGCGTACACACAGATACGCAGTATTTT,CASSSSLSVHTDTQYF
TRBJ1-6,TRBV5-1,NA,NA,TGCGCCAGCAGCCTCGAAGGGGGGGATAATTCACCCCTCCACTTT,CASSLEGGDNSPLHF
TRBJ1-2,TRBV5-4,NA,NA,TGTGCCAGCAGCTTGGTGCAGGGAACGGGTGGCTACACCTTC,CASSLVQGTGGYTF
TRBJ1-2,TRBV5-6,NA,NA,TGTGCCAGCAGCTTGGATGGCCGATTCTATGGCTACACCTTC,CASSLDGRFYGYTF
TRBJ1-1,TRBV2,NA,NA,TGTGTCACACGTACACCGAACACTGAAGCTTTCTTT,CVTRTPNTEAFF
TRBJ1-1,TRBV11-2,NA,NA,TGTGCCAGCAGCTCCTCCCCCTCGCGGACTGAAGCTTTCTTT,CASSSSPSRTEAFF
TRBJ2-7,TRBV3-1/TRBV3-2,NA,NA,TGTGCCAGCAGCCAAGACAGGCCGGGAGTCTACGAGCAGTACTTC,CASSQDRPGVYEQYF
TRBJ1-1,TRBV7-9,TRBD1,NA,TGTGCCAGCCAGACGACAGGGACGAACACTGAAGCTTTCTTT,CASQTTGTNTEAFF
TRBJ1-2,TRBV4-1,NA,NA,TGCGCCAGCAGCCAAGGACCAGGAACTAACTATGGCTACACCTTC,CASSQGPGTNYGYTF
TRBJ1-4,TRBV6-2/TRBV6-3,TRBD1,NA,TGTGCCAGCAGCCTACAGGGGGCTGGTGAAAAACTGTTTTTT,CASSLQGAGEKLFF
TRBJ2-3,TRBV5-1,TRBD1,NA,TGCGCCAGCAGCTTGGACTCGGGACAGGGTGGAGTGGTTACGCAGTATTTT,CASSLDSGQGGVVTQYF
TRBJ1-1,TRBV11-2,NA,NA,TGTGCCAGCAGCTTAGCGAGGTCTACTGAAGCTTTCTTT,CASSLARSTEAFF
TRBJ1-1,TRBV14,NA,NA,TGTGCCAGCAGCCAAGTGCGGGGGATGAACACTGAAGCTTTCTTT,CASSQVRGMNTEAFF
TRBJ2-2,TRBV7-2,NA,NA,TGTGCCAGCAGCCCCCGCAGAAACACCGGGGAGCTGTTTTTT,CASSPRRNTGELFF
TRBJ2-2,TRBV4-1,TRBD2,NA,TGCGCCAGCAGCCACCCAGCTAGCGGGAACACCGGGGAGCTGTTTTTT,CASSHPASGNTGELFF
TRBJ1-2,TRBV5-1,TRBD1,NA,TGCGCCAGCAGCCCGGACACAGGGGTACCGTATGGCTACACCTTC,CASSPDTGVPYGYTF
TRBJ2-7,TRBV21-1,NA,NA,TGTGCCAGCAGCAAAGAGGGACAAAAGCGGACGACAAATACCTACGAGCAGTACTTC,CASSKEGQKRTTNTYEQYF
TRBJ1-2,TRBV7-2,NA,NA,TGTGCCAGCAGCTTAGCGCAAAGCGGTGGCTACACCTTC,CASSLAQSGGYTF
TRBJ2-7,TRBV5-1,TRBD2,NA,TGCGCCAGCAGCCCGGGGGAGGGGCACGAGCAGTACTTC,CASSPGEGHEQYF
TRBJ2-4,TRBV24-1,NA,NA,TGTGCCACCAGTGATGTGGGCGACAAAAACATTCAGTACTTC,CATSDVGDKNIQYF
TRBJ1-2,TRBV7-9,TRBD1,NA,TGTGCCAGCAGTTTCGGACAGGGGGCGGTTGGCTACACCTTC,CASSFGQGAVGYTF
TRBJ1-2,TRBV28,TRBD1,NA,TGTGCCAGCAGGGGGACCGGGACAGGGTTTAAGGATGGCTACACCTTC,CASRGTGTGFKDGYTF
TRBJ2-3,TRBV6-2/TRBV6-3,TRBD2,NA,TGTGCCAGCAGTCGGGGGGGTACAGATACGCAGTATTTT,CASSRGGTDTQYF
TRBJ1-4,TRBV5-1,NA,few,TGCGCCAGCAGTTCGGGGGCAACTAATGAAAAACTGTTTTTT,CASSSGATNEKLFF
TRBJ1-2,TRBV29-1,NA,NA,TGCAGCGTTGAAGACAGCGATACTAACTATGGCTACACCTTC,CSVEDSDTNYGYTF
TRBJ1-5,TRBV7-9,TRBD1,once,TGTGCCAGCAGCGTGACAGGGGGTGGTCAGCCCCAGCATTTT,CASSVTGGGQPQHF
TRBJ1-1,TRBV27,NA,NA,TGTGCCAGCACGAGGACAGCACGCATGAACACTGAAGCTTTCTTT,CASTRTARMNTEAFF
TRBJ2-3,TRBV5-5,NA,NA,TGTGCCAGCAGTGCTTCCCCCGGTCATACGCAGTATTTT,CASSASPGHTQYF
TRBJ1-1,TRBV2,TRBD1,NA,TGTGCCAGCTCCCTGGAGGGGGCGTCGGGCACTGAAGCTTTCTTT,CASSLEGASGTEAFF
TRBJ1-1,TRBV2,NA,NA,TGTGCCAGCAGTGAAGACGGCGGCGGAGCTTTCTTT,CASSEDGGGAFF
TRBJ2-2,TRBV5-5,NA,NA,TGTGCCAGCGGGGGACATTCAGATGGCGGGGAGCTGTTTTTT,CASGGHSDGGELFF
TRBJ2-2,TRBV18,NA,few,TGTGCCAGCTCACCCGACGAGGGAACCGGAGGCACCGGGGAGCTGTTTTTT,CASSPDEGTGGTGELFF
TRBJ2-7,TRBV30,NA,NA,TGTGCCTGGAGAAGAGAAGCAGGGCAGGTGCAGTACTTC,CAWRREAGQVQYF
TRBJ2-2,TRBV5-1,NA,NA,TGCGCCAGCAGCGTGTTACGGGACGGGGAGCTGTTTTTT,CASSVLRDGELFF
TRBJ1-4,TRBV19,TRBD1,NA,TGTGCCAGTAGCAACGCAGGGGGCGTTGAAAAACTGTTTTTT,CASSNAGGVEKLFF
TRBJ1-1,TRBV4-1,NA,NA,TGCGCCAGCAGCCAAATAGGGGCTTACACTGAAGCTTTCTTT,CASSQIGAYTEAFF
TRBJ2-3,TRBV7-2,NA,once,TGTGCCAGCAGCTTTGGAGGGTATAGCACAGATACGCAGTATTTT,CASSFGGYSTDTQYF
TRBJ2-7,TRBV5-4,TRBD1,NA,TGTGCCAGCAGCTTGGGGACAGGGTACTTCTACGAGCAGTACTTC,CASSLGTGYFYEQYF
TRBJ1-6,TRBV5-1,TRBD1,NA,TGCGCCAGCAGCTTAACAGGGGTCGGTTATAATTCACCCCTCCACTTT,CASSLTGVGYNSPLHF
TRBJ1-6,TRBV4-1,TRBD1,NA,TGCGCCAGCAGCCAAGTAGGCGACAGGGGTAGGACCCTCCACTTT,CASSQVGDRGRTLHF